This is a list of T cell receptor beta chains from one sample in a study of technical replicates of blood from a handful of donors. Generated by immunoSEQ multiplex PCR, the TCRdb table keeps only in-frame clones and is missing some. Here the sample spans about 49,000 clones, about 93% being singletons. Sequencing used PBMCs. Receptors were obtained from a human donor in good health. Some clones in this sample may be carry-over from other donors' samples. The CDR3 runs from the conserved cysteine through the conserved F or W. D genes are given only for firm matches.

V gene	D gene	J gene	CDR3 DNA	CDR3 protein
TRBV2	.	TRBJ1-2	TGTGCCAGCAGTGAGGCGGGGGGATCCTATGGCTACACCTTC	CASSEAGGSYGYTF
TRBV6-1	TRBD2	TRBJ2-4	TGTGCCAGCCTCAGGACTAGCGCTGACAAAAACATTCAGTACTTC	CASLRTSADKNIQYF
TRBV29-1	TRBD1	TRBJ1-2	TGCAGCGTGTTTTTGAGGGGGCAGAGGGATGGCTACACCTTC	CSVFLRGQRDGYTF
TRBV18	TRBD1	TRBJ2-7	TGTGCCAGCTCCCTGGACAGGGTGTGGCAGTACTTC	CASSLDRVWQYF
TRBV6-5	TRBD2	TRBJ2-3	TGTGCCAGCAGTTACTCTCGGGAGGGCCCAGATACGCAGTATTTT	CASSYSREGPDTQYF
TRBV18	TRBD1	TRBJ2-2	TGTGCCAGCTCACTGGGACAGGGGGACACCGGGGAGCTGTTTTTT	CASSLGQGDTGELFF
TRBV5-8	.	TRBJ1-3	TGTGCCAGCAGCTTGGGAACCGCGGCCACAAACACCATATATTTT	CASSLGTAATNTIYF
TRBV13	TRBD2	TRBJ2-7	TGTGCCAGCAGCTCGCTTCTCCTAGCGGGTGGGACCTACGAGCAGTACTTC	CASSSLLLAGGTYEQYF
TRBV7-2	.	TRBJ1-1	TGTGCCAGCAGCTTTACACAGGCGAACACTGAAGCTTTCTTT	CASSFTQANTEAFF
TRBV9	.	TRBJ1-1	TGTGCCAGCAGCCCAACACAGGCCAGGGCCTTTATGAACACTGAAGCTTTCTTT	CASSPTQARAFMNTEAFF
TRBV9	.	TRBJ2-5	TGTGCCAGCAGCGCGAACACTGGAGGGAAGACCCAGTACTTC	CASSANTGGKTQYF
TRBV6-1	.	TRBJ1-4	TGTGCCGCGGGTACGACCCCGAGCCGAAATGAAAAACTGTTTTTT	CAAGTTPSRNEKLFF
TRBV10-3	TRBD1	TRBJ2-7	TGTGCCATCAGTGATGGGAGAAGGGACAGAGGATACGAGCAGTACTTC	CAISDGRRDRGYEQYF
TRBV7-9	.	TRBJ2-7	TGTGCCAGCAGCTTAGCGCTAAGGGGATACGAGCAGTACTTC	CASSLALRGYEQYF
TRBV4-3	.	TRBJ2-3	TGCGCCAGCAGCCCCGGAGGTTCCACAGATACGCAGTATTTT	CASSPGGSTDTQYF
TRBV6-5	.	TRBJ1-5	TGTGCCAGCAGCAAAGCGGGCAGGGATCAGCCCCAGCATTTT	CASSKAGRDQPQHF
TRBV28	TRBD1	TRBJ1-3	TGTGCCAGCGTTAGAGGGGGGACAGGGGGCGCGGGAAACACCATATATTTT	CASVRGGTGGAGNTIYF
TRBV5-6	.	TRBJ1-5	TGTGCCAGCAGCTCGACAGCTGACAATCAGCCCCAGCATTTT	CASSSTADNQPQHF
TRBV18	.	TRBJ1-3	TGTGCCAGCTCACACGCAGGGGAGAACTACGGAAACACCATATATTTT	CASSHAGENYGNTIYF
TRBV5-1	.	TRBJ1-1	TGCGCCAGCAGCTCACAGGGTCCCCCAAAGGGCACTGAAGCTTTCTTT	CASSSQGPPKGTEAFF
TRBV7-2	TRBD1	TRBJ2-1	TGTGCCAGCAGCGGACGTTGGCCTTACAGGGGGCCACAGTTCTTC	CASSGRWPYRGPQFF
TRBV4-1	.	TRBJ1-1	TGCGCCAGCAGCCGACAGGTGGATACTGAAGCTTTCTTT	CASSRQVDTEAFF
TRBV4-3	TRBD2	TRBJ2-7	TGCGCCAGCAGCCAAGATTCGACTAGCGGTCCTCTATCGGAGCAGTACTTC	CASSQDSTSGPLSEQYF
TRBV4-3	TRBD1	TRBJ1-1	TGCGCCAGCAGCCGATCGGACAGGGGAGGCACTGAAGCTTTCTTT	CASSRSDRGGTEAFF
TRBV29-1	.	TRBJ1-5	TGCAGCGTCTTGGCGACCTACAGCCAGCATTTT	CSVLATYSQHF
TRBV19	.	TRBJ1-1	TGTGCCAGTAGTATAGATATTGGGGGGGACATCCGGACTGAAGCTTTCTTT	CASSIDIGGDIRTEAFF
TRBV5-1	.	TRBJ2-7	TGCGCCAGCAGCGCGCCCCGGGACAACCACTACGAGCAGTACTTC	CASSAPRDNHYEQYF
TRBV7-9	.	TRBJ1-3	TGTGCCAGCAGAGGCAGAGGGAGCGGAAACACCATATATTTT	CASRGRGSGNTIYF
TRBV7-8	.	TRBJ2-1	TGTGCCAGCAGCTTGGCCTCTCTAGCGTATGAGCAGTTCTTC	CASSLASLAYEQFF
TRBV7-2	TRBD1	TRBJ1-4	TGTGCCAGCAGCTCTAACAGGGGCGGTGAAAAACTGTTTTTT	CASSSNRGGEKLFF
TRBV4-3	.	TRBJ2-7	TGCGCCAGCAGCCAAGAGACTAGCTCCTACGAGCAGTACTTC	CASSQETSSYEQYF
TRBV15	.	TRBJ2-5	TGTGCCACCAGCAGACCTCCGGGACTCCAAGAGACCCAGTACTTC	CATSRPPGLQETQYF